This T cell receptor (beta chain) was sequenced for a study of CD8+CD57+ T cells in acquired aplastic anemia. Study as a whole: Sorted CD4+ and CD8+ cells gave an average of roughly 3 ug of DNA. Mean read depth for CD4+ cells from healthy donors was roughly 11 million.

TCR beta VDJ combinations and CDR3 sequences were profiled from genomic DNA. TCRdb reprocessed the reads with MiXCR, giving one entry per CDR3 protein. The sample has over 150,000 distinct CDR3 sequences; approximately 52% are singletons. The CDR3 loop spans 15 amino acids. The trim removed 5 bases at V and 5 bases at J, leaving 6 bases unmatched. Germline assignment: CDR1 SGHTA and CDR2 FQGNSA. The source of this sequence is a human donor in good health, serving as a control. The sequencing sample was made of sorted CD4+, CD8+, or CD8+CD57+ T cells (not recorded which) from PBMCs. This chain links TRBV7-2 with TRBJ2-5, with 12 bases matching TRBD1. The chain's CDR3 is CASSGTGQGAETQYF. Here the CDR3 DNA reads TGTGCCAGCAGCGGAACGGGACAGGGGGCTGAGACCCAGTACTTC.